Sequencing of this TCR beta chain was carried out in a study of cytomegalovirus exposure and HLA in healthy donors. Germline CDR1 is GTSNPN and CDR2 is SVGIG (reference sequence). The V end lost 3 bases, the J end lost 4 bases, and 10 bases lay between the germline ends. This CDR3 contains 12 residues. PCR primers comprised 60 Vbeta and 13 Jbeta primers. Clones were sequenced by immunoSEQ multiplex PCR, and TCRdb holds only the in-frame ones, with some missing. Its listing shows 80,000 to 95,000 clones. The chain joins TRBV30 to TRBJ2-7, with D tentatively TRBD1 (5 bases). The material sequenced was PBMCs. The TCR comes from a young woman in good health and CMV-seronegative. The CDR3 is CAWRRGPYEQYF. In DNA, the CDR3 is TGTGCCTGGAGAAGGGGTCCATACGAGCAGTACTTC.